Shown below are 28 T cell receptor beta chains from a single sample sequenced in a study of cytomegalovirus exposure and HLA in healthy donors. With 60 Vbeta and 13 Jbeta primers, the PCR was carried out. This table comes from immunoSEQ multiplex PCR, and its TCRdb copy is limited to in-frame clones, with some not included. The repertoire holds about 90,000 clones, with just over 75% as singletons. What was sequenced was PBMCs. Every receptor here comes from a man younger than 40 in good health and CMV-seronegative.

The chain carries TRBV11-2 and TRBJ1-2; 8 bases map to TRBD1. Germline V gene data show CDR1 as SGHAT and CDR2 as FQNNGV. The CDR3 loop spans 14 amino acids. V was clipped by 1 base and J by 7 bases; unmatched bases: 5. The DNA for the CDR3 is TGTGCCAGCAGCTTAGTGCAGGGGGCGGGTGGCTACACCTTC. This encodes CASSLVQGAGGYTF.

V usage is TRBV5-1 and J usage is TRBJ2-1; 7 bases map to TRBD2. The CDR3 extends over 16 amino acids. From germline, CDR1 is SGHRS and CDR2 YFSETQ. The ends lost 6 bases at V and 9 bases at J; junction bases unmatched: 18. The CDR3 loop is CASTPQGEASGTEQFF. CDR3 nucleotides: TGCGCCAGCACCCCTCAGGGAGAGGCTAGCGGAACTGAGCAGTTCTTC.

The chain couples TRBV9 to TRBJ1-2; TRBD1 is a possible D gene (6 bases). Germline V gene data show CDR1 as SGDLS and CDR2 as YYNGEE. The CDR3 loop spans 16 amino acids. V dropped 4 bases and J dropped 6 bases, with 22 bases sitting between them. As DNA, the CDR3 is TGTGCCAGCAGCCCCCAGATAACAGGGAAGAGGGATGGCTACACCTTC. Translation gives CASSPQITGKRDGYTF.

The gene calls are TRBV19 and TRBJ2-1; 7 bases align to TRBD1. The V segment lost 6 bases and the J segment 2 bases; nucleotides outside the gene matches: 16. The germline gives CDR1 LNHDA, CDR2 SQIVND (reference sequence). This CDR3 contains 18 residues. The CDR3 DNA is TGTGCCAGTAGGGTTTCGAAGGGGGCGAAAGCCCCCTACAATGAGCAGTTCTTC. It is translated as CASRVSKGAKAPYNEQFF.

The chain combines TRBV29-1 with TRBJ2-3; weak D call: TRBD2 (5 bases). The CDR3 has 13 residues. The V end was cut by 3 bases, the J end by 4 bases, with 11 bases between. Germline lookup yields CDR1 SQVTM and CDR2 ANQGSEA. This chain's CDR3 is CSVDSEGPDTQYF. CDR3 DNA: TGCAGCGTTGATAGCGAAGGCCCAGATACGCAGTATTTT.

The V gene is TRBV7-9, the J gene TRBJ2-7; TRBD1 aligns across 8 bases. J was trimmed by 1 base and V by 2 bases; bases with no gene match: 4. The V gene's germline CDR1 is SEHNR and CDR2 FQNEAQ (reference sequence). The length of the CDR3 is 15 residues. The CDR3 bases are TGTGCCAGCAGCTTAAAGACAGGGGAATCCTACGAGCAGTACTTC. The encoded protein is CASSLKTGESYEQYF.

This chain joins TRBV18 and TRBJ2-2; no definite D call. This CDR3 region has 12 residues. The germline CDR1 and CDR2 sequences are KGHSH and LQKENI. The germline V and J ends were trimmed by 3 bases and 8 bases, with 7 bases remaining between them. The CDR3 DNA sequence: TGTGCCAGCTCACCCCCAACTGGGGAGCTGTTTTTT. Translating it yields CASSPPTGELFF.

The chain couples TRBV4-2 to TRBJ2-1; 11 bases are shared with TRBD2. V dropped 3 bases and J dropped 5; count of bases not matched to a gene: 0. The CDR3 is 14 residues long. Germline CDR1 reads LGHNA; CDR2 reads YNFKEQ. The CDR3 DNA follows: TGTGCCAGCAGCCAGACTAGCGGGGACAATGAGCAGTTCTTC. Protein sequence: CASSQTSGDNEQFF.

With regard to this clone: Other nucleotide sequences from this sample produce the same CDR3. CDR3 in amino acids: CASSLGGREVNEQFF. In nucleotides, the CDR3 is TGCGCCAGCAGCTTGGGTGGACGGGAGGTGAATGAGCAGTTCTTC. The gene calls are TRBV5-1 and TRBJ2-1; TRBD2 agrees at 7 bases. Germline V gene data show CDR1 as SGHRS and CDR2 as YFSETQ. The trim removed 0 bases at V and 7 bases at J, leaving 7 bases unmatched. This CDR3 contains 15 residues.

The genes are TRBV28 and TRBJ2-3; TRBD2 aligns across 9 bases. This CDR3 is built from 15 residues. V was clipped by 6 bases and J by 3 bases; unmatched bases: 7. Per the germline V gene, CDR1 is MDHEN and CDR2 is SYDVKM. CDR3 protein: CASSPSGRSTDTQYF. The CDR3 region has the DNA TGTGCCAGCAGCCCGAGCGGGAGGTCAACAGATACGCAGTATTTT.

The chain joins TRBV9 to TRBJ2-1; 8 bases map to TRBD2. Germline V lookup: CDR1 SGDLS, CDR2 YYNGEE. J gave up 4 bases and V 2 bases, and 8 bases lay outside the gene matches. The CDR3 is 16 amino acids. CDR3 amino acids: CASSVEPGRAYNEQFF. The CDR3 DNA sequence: TGTGCCAGCAGCGTGGAGCCCGGGAGGGCATACAATGAGCAGTTCTTC.

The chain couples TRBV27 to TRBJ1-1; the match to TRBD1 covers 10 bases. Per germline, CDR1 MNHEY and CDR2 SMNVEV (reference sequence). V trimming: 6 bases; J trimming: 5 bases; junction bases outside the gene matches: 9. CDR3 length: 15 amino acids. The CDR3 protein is CASSLRQGARTEAFF. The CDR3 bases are TGTGCCAGCAGCCTAAGACAGGGGGCGCGAACTGAAGCTTTCTTT.

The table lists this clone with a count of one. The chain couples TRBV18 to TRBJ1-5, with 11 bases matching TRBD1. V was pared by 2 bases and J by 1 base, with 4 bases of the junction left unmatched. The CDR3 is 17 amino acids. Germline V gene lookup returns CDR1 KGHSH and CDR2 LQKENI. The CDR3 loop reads CASSPGQGAMSNQPQHF. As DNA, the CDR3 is TGTGCCAGCTCACCAGGACAGGGGGCGATGAGCAATCAGCCCCAGCATTTT.

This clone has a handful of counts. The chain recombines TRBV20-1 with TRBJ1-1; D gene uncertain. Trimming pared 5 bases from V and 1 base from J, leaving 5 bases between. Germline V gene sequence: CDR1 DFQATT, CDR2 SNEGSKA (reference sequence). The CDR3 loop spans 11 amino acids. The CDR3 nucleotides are TGCAGTGCTCATAGGAACACTGAAGCTTTCTTT. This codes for CSAHRNTEAFF.

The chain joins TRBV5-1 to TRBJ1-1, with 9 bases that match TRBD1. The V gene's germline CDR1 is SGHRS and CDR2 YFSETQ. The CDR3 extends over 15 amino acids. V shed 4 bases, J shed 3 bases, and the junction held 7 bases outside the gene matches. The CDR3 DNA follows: TGCGCCAGCAGCAGAACAGGGGGCGGGTACACTGAAGCTTTCTTT. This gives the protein CASSRTGGGYTEAFF.

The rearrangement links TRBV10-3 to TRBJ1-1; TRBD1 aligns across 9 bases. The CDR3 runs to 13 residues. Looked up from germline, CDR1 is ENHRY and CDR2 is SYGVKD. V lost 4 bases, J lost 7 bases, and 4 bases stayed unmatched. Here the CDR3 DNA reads TGTGCCATCAGTGGGAGGACAGGGGATGAAGCTTTCTTT. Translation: CAISGRTGDEAFF.

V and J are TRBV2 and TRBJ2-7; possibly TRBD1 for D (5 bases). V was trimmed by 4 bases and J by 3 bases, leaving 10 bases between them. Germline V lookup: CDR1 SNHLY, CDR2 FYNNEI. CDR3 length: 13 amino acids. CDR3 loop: CASSGYRRYEQYF. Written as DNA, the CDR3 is TGTGCCAGCAGTGGGTACAGGCGCTACGAGCAGTACTTC.

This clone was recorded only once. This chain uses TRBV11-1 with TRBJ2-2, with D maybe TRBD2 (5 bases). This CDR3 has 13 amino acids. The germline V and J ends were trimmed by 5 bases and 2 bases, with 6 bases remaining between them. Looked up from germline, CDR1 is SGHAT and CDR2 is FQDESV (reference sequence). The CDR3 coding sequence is TGTGCCAGCAGCCGGACTAACACCGGGGAGCTGTTTTTT. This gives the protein CASSRTNTGELFF.

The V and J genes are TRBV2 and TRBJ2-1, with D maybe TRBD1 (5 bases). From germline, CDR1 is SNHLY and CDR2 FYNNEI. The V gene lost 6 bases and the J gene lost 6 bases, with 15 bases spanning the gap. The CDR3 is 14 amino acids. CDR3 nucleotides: TGTGCCAGCAGCAACACAAGACAGCTCAATGAGCAGTTCTTC. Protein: CASSNTRQLNEQFF.

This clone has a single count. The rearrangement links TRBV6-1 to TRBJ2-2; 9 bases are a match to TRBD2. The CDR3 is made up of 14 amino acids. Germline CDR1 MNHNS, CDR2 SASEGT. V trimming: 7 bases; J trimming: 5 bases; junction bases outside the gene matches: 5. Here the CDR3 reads CASTRGRGTGELFF. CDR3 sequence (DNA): TGTGCCAGCACCCGCGGGAGGGGGACCGGGGAGCTGTTTTTT.

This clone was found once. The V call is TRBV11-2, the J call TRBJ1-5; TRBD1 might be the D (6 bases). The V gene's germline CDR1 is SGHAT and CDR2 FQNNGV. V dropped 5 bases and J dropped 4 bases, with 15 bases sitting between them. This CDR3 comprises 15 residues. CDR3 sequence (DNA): TGTGCCAGCAGCCTTCACAGAGGGGGAAATCAGCCCCAGCATTTT. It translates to CASSLHRGGNQPQHF.

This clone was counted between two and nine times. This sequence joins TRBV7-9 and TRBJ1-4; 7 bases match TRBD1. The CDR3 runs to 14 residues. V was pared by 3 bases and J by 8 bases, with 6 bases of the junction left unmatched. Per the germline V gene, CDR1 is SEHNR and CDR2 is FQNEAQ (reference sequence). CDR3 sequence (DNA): TGTGCCAGCAGCTTCGGGTCAGGGGGAGAAAAACTGTTTTTT. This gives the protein CASSFGSGGEKLFF. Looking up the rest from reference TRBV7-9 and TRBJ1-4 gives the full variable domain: DTGVSQNPRHKITKRGQNVTFRCDPISEHNRLYWYRQTLGQGPEFLTYFQNEAQLEKSRLLSDRFSAERPKGSFSTLEIQRTEQGDSAMYLCASSFGSGGEKLFFGSGTQLSVL.

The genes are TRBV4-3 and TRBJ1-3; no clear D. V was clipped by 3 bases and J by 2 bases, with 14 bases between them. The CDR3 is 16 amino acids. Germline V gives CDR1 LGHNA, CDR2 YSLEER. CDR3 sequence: CASSQAPTSPGNTIYF. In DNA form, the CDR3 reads TGCGCCAGCAGCCAGGCTCCGACTAGTCCTGGAAACACCATATATTTT.

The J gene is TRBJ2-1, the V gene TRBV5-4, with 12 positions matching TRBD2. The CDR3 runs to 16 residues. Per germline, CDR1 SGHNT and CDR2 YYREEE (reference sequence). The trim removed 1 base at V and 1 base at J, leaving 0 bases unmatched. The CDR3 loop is CASSLTSGRSYNEQFF. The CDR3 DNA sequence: TGTGCCAGCAGCTTGACTAGCGGGAGGTCCTACAATGAGCAGTTCTTC. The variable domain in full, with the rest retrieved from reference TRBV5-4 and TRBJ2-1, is ETGVTQSPTHLIKTRGQQVTLRCSSQSGHNTVSWYQQALGQGPQFIFQYYREEENGRGNFPPRFSGLQFPNYSSELNVNALELDDSALYLCASSLTSGRSYNEQFFGPGTRLTVL.

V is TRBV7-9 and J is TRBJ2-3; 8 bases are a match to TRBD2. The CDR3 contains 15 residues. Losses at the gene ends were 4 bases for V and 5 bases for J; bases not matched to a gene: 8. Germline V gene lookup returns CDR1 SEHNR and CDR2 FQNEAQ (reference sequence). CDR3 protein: CASSSAGEIGDTQYF. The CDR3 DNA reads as TGTGCCAGCAGCTCAGCGGGAGAGATCGGAGATACGCAGTATTTT.

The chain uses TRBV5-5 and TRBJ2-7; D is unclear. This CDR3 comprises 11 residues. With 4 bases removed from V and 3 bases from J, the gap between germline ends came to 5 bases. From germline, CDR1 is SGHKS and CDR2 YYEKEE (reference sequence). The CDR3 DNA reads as TGTGCCAGCAGCGTTCACTACGAGCAGTACTTC. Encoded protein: CASSVHYEQYF. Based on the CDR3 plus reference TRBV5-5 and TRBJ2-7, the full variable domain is DAGVTQSPTHLIKTRGQQVTLRCSPISGHKSVSWYQQVLGQGPQFIFQYYEKEERGRGNFPDRFSARQFPNYSSELNVNALLLGDSALYLCASSVHYEQYFGPGTRLTVT.

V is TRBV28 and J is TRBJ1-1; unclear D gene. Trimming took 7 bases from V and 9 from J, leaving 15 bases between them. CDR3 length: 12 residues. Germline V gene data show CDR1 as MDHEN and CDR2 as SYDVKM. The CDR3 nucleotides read TGTGCCAGCACCACGCCCGCGGGCAAAGCTTTCTTT. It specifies CASTTPAGKAFF.

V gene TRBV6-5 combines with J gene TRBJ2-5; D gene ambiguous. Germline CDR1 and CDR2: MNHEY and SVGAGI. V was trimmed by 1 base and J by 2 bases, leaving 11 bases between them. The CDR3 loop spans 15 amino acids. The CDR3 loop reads CASSYYPGEQETQYF. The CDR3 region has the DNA TGTGCCAGCAGTTACTATCCCGGAGAACAAGAGACCCAGTACTTC.